This T cell receptor beta chain derives from a study of T cells in Graves' hyperthyroidism and ophthalmopathy. This CDR3 is built from 15 residues. Germline V lookup: CDR1 MDHEN, CDR2 SYDVKM. V was trimmed by 4 bases and J by 4 bases, leaving 14 bases between them. There were TCR beta CDR3 regions amplified from RNA transcripts. A first-round RT-PCR of the TCR CDR3 used the HTBI primer set. TCRdb ran MiXCR on the multiplex PCR reads and lists one entry per CDR3 protein. The top ten clones hold about 16% of a sample with roughly 700,000 distinct CDR3 sequences, approximately 15% of them seen once. The chain employs TRBV28 and TRBJ2-1, with a tentative D call TRBD2 (5 bases). The sequencing sample was made of blood. This TCR came from a man aged 45-65 years with Graves' hyperthyroidism. The CDR3 bases are TGTGCCAGCAGTTCCTACAGCGGAGCTTACAATGAGCAGTTCTTC. Translating it yields CASSSYSGAYNEQFF.